The rows below give T cell receptor beta chains drawn from one sample of a study of cytomegalovirus exposure and HLA in healthy donors. Sequencing used immunoSEQ multiplex PCR; TCRdb keeps in-frame clones, though not all of them. This sample's table reports about 35,000 clones. Sequenced sample: PBMCs. The receptors shown here come from a man aged 40-49 years in good health and CMV-seronegative. The CDR3 runs from the conserved cysteine through the conserved F or W. The order of the fields is D gene, J gene, V gene, CDR3 DNA, CDR3 protein. The D gene is left open where the match is weak.

d_gene: .; j_gene: TRBJ2-3; v_gene: TRBV9; CDR3nt: TGTGCCAGCAGCGTAGGGGGGGAACCAGATACGCAGTATTTT; CDR3aa: CASSVGGEPDTQYF
d_gene: TRBD2; j_gene: TRBJ2-5; v_gene: TRBV9; CDR3nt: TGTGCCAGCAGCGCGACCGGACTAGCGGAAGAGACCCAGTACTTC; CDR3aa: CASSATGLAEETQYF
d_gene: TRBD1; j_gene: TRBJ2-2; v_gene: TRBV29-1; CDR3nt: TGCAGCGTTGGCGGTTTGGGACAGCTCAACACCGGGGAGCTGTTTTTT; CDR3aa: CSVGGLGQLNTGELFF
d_gene: TRBD1; j_gene: TRBJ1-3; v_gene: TRBV9; CDR3nt: TGTGCCAGCAGCCCCCGACAGGGAGGAAACACCATATATTTT; CDR3aa: CASSPRQGGNTIYF
d_gene: TRBD2; j_gene: TRBJ2-7; v_gene: TRBV11-2; CDR3nt: TGTGCCAGCAGCTTAGGGGCTAGCGGGATCTACGAGCAGTACTTC; CDR3aa: CASSLGASGIYEQYF
d_gene: TRBD2; j_gene: TRBJ2-1; v_gene: TRBV19; CDR3nt: TGTGCCAGTAGTATAGTAGGAGCGGGAGTCCACGACAATGAGCAGTTCTTC; CDR3aa: CASSIVGAGVHDNEQFF
d_gene: .; j_gene: TRBJ2-3; v_gene: TRBV19; CDR3nt: TGTGCCAGTAGTATAGACCCGGGAGCAGGAGATACGCAGTATTTT; CDR3aa: CASSIDPGAGDTQYF
d_gene: TRBD2; j_gene: TRBJ2-2; v_gene: TRBV28; CDR3nt: TGTGCCAGCAGTTTAGGCGGGAGGGACACCGGGGAGCTGTTTTTT; CDR3aa: CASSLGGRDTGELFF
d_gene: TRBD1; j_gene: TRBJ1-4; v_gene: TRBV28; CDR3nt: TGTGCCAGCAGTCTGACAGGGGGCAAAGAAAAACTGTTTTTT; CDR3aa: CASSLTGGKEKLFF
d_gene: .; j_gene: TRBJ2-1; v_gene: TRBV30; CDR3nt: TGTGCCTGGAGCGGAGGGGCAGGGTGGGAGCAGTTCTTC; CDR3aa: CAWSGGAGWEQFF
d_gene: .; j_gene: TRBJ1-4; v_gene: TRBV10-3; CDR3nt: TGTGCCATCAGGGGCGAGGGGGCTAATGAAAAACTGTTTTTT; CDR3aa: CAIRGEGANEKLFF
d_gene: .; j_gene: TRBJ1-2; v_gene: TRBV6-1; CDR3nt: TGTGCCAGCACCCCCGGGGAGGTCAGTGGCTACACCTTC; CDR3aa: CASTPGEVSGYTF
d_gene: .; j_gene: TRBJ2-2; v_gene: TRBV9; CDR3nt: TGTGCCAGCAGCAAGGGGGGGAGGGACTCCGGGGAGCTGTTTTTT; CDR3aa: CASSKGGRDSGELFF
d_gene: TRBD1; j_gene: TRBJ1-2; v_gene: TRBV6-5; CDR3nt: TGTGCCAGCAGCTACCTCAGGACAGGGGGCGGCTATGGCTACACCTTC; CDR3aa: CASSYLRTGGGYGYTF
d_gene: .; j_gene: TRBJ2-1; v_gene: TRBV5-4; CDR3nt: TGTGCCAGCAGTCCATCGGGACACAAGGATAGTGAGCAGTTCTTC; CDR3aa: CASSPSGHKDSEQFF